A selection of T cell receptor beta chains follows, all from one sample in a study of blood T cell repertoires in COVID-19. The assay was immunoSEQ multiplex PCR, and TCRdb's table has in-frame clones only and misses some. Among 120,000 or so clones listed, roughly 69% were seen once. The sequenced sample consisted of peripheral blood. All receptors come from a woman aged 70-85 years with acute or convalescent COVID-19. Both conserved end residues are part of each CDR3. A D gene is named only where the DNA matches it firmly. Not every row has a clone size; where given, it reads once, few, many or a size class.

v_gene: TRBV5-1
j_gene: TRBJ2-5
abundance: NA
d_gene: TRBD1
CDR3nt: TGCGCCAGCAAGGGAGACAGGGCCCAAGAGACCCAGTACTTC
CDR3aa: CASKGDRAQETQYF

v_gene: TRBV12-5
j_gene: TRBJ1-2
abundance: NA
d_gene: NA
CDR3nt: TGTGCTAGTGGATCACAGGGCTATGGCTACACCTTC
CDR3aa: CASGSQGYGYTF

v_gene: TRBV6-5
j_gene: TRBJ1-5
abundance: NA
d_gene: TRBD1
CDR3nt: TGTGCCAGTTCGACAGGGCGCAATCAGCCCCAGCATTTT
CDR3aa: CASSTGRNQPQHF

v_gene: TRBV9
j_gene: TRBJ2-2
abundance: many
d_gene: TRBD1
CDR3nt: TGTGCCAGCGGAAGCAGACAGGGGTTGGGCACCGGGGAGCTGTTTTTT
CDR3aa: CASGSRQGLGTGELFF

v_gene: TRBV6-2/TRBV6-3
j_gene: TRBJ2-1
abundance: NA
d_gene: NA
CDR3nt: TGTGCCAGCAGTACCCCAAGATCGGTGCACTACAATGAGCAGTTCTTC
CDR3aa: CASSTPRSVHYNEQFF

v_gene: TRBV11-2
j_gene: TRBJ2-3
abundance: NA
d_gene: TRBD2
CDR3nt: TGTGCCAGCAGCTTTTCCGGGACTAGCGGGGGGACTAGCACAGATACGCAGTATTTT
CDR3aa: CASSFSGTSGGTSTDTQYF

v_gene: TRBV2
j_gene: TRBJ2-3
abundance: NA
d_gene: NA
CDR3nt: TGTGCCAGCAGTGGGAGAACAACCACAGATACGCAGTATTTT
CDR3aa: CASSGRTTTDTQYF

v_gene: TRBV18
j_gene: TRBJ1-1
abundance: NA
d_gene: NA
CDR3nt: TGTGCCAGCTCACCACCGGGAGGGTGGACCACTGAAGCTTTCTTT
CDR3aa: CASSPPGGWTTEAFF

v_gene: TRBV29-1
j_gene: TRBJ2-5
abundance: NA
d_gene: NA
CDR3nt: TGCAGCGTTGACCCAGGGCAACAGACCCAGTACTTC
CDR3aa: CSVDPGQQTQYF

v_gene: TRBV7-2
j_gene: TRBJ1-5
abundance: NA
d_gene: TRBD1
CDR3nt: TGTGCCAGCAGCCCGGGACAGGGACAGCCCCAGCATTTT
CDR3aa: CASSPGQGQPQHF

v_gene: TRBV21-1
j_gene: TRBJ2-2
abundance: medium-sized
d_gene: NA
CDR3nt: TGTGCCATCCCCCCGGGTACCGGGGGGCTGTTTTTT
CDR3aa: CAIPPGTGGLFF

v_gene: TRBV30
j_gene: TRBJ1-1
abundance: NA
d_gene: TRBD1
CDR3nt: TGTGCCTGGAAAGACAGGGGGCGGTTCACTGAAGCTTTCTTT
CDR3aa: CAWKDRGRFTEAFF

v_gene: TRBV5-1
j_gene: TRBJ2-7
abundance: NA
d_gene: NA
CDR3nt: TGCGCCAGCAGTTTGACCTATCGAGGCTACGAGCAGTACTTC
CDR3aa: CASSLTYRGYEQYF